The 3 T cell receptor beta chains in this list originate from one sample, sequenced in a study of blood T cell repertoires in COVID-19. Only in-frame clones appear in the TCRdb table, and some are missing; sequencing was by immunoSEQ multiplex PCR. Among 190,000 or so clones listed, around 80% were seen once. The sequencing sample was made of peripheral blood. These receptors were taken from a woman aged 80 or older with active or convalescent COVID-19.

This chain uses TRBV14 with TRBJ1-2; the D is unclear. The CDR3 loop spans 15 amino acids. Germline CDR1 reads SGHDN; CDR2 reads FVKESK. V lost 1 base and J 4 bases, leaving 13 bases between the germline ends. This CDR3 is CASSQVTSPGYGYTF. In DNA form, the CDR3 reads TGTGCCAGCAGCCAAGTGACATCTCCCGGCTATGGCTACACCTTC.

This clone appeared once. V usage is TRBV5-4 and J usage is TRBJ1-6, with 8 bases fitting TRBD1. CDR3 size: 16 residues. Germline V lookup: CDR1 SGHNT, CDR2 YYREEE (reference sequence). V was clipped by 4 bases and J by 7 bases; unmatched bases: 10. The CDR3 here is CASSRPGQGVNSPLHF. The DNA of the CDR3 is TGTGCCAGCAGCCGCCCCGGACAGGGCGTCAATTCACCCCTCCACTTT.

The genes are TRBV9 and TRBJ1-4; D unclear. The CDR3 runs 15 residues. CDR1 is SGDLS, CDR2 YYNGEE, per germline. Trimming took 0 bases from V and 0 from J, leaving 6 bases between them. CDR3: CASSVGGTTNEKLFF. The DNA for the CDR3 is TGTGCCAGCAGCGTAGGAGGAACAACTAATGAAAAACTGTTTTTT.